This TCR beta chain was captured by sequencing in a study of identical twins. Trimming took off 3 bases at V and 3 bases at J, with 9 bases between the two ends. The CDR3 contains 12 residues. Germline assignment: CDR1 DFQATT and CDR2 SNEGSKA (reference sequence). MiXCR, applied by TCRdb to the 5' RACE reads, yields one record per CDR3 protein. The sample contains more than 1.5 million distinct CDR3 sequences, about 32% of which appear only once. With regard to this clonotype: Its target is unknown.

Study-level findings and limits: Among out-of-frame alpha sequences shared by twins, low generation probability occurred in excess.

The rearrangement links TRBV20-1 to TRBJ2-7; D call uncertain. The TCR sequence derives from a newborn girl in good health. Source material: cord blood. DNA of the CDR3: TGCAGTGCTAGGGAACGGATCTACGAGCAGTACTTC. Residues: CSARERIYEQYF.